This T cell receptor (beta chain) was obtained from a study of identifying expanded T cells in peripheral blood. The data were produced by immunoSEQ multiplex PCR, yet TCRdb's version contains in-frame clones alone and is incomplete. Of some 99,000 clones listed, about 87% are singletons. The junction had 8 bases not matched to a gene; V was cut back by 4 bases and J by 6 bases. Germline loops: CDR1 SGHTA, CDR2 FQGNSA. The CDR3 contains 14 residues. The V gene is TRBV7-2, the J gene TRBJ2-7; 8 positions agree with TRBD1. Sequenced input: blood. The receptor's source is a person aged 18 to 75 in good health. The CDR3 nucleotides read TGTGCCAGCAGCTACCAGGGGGCAGATGGCGAGCAGTACTTC. Its protein is CASSYQGADGEQYF.